The 23 T cell receptor beta chains below all came from one sample that was sequenced in a study of Tregs in tolerant kidney transplant recipients. Assay: immunoSEQ multiplex PCR; the TCRdb copy retains only in-frame clones and omits some. Recorded for this sample: about 15,000 clones. Recipients received nonmyeloablative bone marrow transplants from related graft donors, with transient mixed chimerism. Source: CD4+ T cells from blood (PBMCs), taken 12 months after the transplant. The receptors stem from a human patient who received a combined kidney and bone marrow transplant. The graft donor may have given rise to some T cells.

Points on this clone: The CDR3 end is not reached by the read, which stops 3 residues before it; the germline J gene fills it in. This rearrangement joins TRBV7-2 to TRBJ1-2, with 11 bases matching TRBD1. The CDR3 runs 14 residues. Germline lookup yields CDR1 SGHTA and CDR2 FQGNSA. J lost 5 bases, V lost 4 bases, and 3 bases had no gene match. This CDR3 is CASSSGQGVYGYTF. The DNA read from the CDR3 is TGTGCCAGCAGCTCGGGACAGGGGGTTTATGGC.

A note on this clone: The CDR3 end falls 3 residues outside the read, so it is completed with the germline J gene. The chain links TRBV11-3 to TRBJ2-2; perhaps TRBD1 as D (7 bases). CDR1 and CDR2 (germline): SGHNT, YENEEA. Trimming left V 5 bases short and J 1 base short, with 11 bases between. The CDR3 has 15 residues. CDR3 loop: CASSPGDRNTGELFF. The CDR3 DNA, read in part, is TGTGCCAGCAGCCCGGGGGACAGGAACACCGGGGAG.

As concerns this clone: From the germline J gene comes the end of the CDR3, since the read stops 3 residues before it. The chain is built from TRBV20-1 and TRBJ1-5; D might be TRBD1 (6 bases). V was pared by 6 bases and J by 2 bases, with 14 bases between. Germline V lookup: CDR1 DFQATT, CDR2 SNEGSKA (reference sequence). This CDR3 contains 14 residues. The CDR3 protein is CSAWTERRNQPQHF. Partial CDR3 DNA: TGCAGTGCATGGACAGAACGGCGCAATCAGCCC.

Concerning this clone: The read ends 3 residues before the CDR3 terminus; that terminus is restored from the germline J gene. V usage is TRBV5-1 and J usage is TRBJ2-5; D is unresolved. This CDR3 region has 14 residues. The ends were cut back, 5 bases at V and 5 bases at J, with 16 bases in the middle. CDR1 is SGHRS, CDR2 YFSETQ, per germline. CDR3 residues: CASRASSLKETQYF. CDR3 DNA, as far as it was read: TGCGCCAGCAGAGCTTCAAGTCTAAAGGAGACC.

Worth noting for this clone: The read gets to within 3 residues of the CDR3 end, and the germline J gene fills in the rest. J is TRBJ2-3 and V is TRBV29-1; no reliable D call. CDR1 is SQVTM, CDR2 ANQGSEA, per germline. CDR3 length: 13 amino acids. Between the trimmed V and J ends, which lost 0 bases and 2 bases, there was a span of 6 bases. CDR3 DNA (partial): TGCAGCGTTGAAGAGGGCTACACAGATACG. Protein sequence: CSVEEGYTDT. The full-length CDR3 reads as CSVEEGYTDTQYF.

On this clone: The CDR3 end falls 3 residues outside the read, so it is completed with the germline J gene. Other DNA sequences in the sample encode the same CDR3. The rearrangement uses TRBV7-3 and TRBJ2-1, with 9 nucleotides matching TRBD2. The V and J ends lost 9 bases and 8 bases, in that order; junction bases with no gene match: 17. The CDR3 contains 16 residues. Germline CDR1 is SGHTA and CDR2 is FQGTGA. The CDR3 region is CASSKTRVAGAYEQFF. The CDR3 DNA, read in part, is TGTGCCAGTAGCAAGACGCGAGTAGCGGGAGCATATGAG.

Concerning this clone: The CDR3 end is not reached by the read, which stops 3 residues before it; the germline J gene fills it in. The rearrangement links TRBV7-2 to TRBJ2-3, with D unresolved. V lost 4 bases, J lost 3 bases, and 5 bases lay in between. Germline V gene data show CDR1 as SGHTA and CDR2 as FQGNSA. This CDR3 is 12 amino acids long. CDR3 sequence: CASSYSTDTQYF. Incomplete CDR3 DNA: TGTGCCAGCAGCTATTCTACAGATACG.

Of note for this clone: The missing CDR3 end, 3 residues past where the read stops, is filled in from the germline J gene. The V gene is TRBV11-2, the J gene TRBJ2-1; 11 positions match TRBD2. The germline V gene has CDR1 SGHAT and CDR2 FQNNGV. The V gene end was trimmed by 5 bases and the J gene end by 4 bases; junction bases not matched to a gene: 4. The CDR3 is 15 amino acids. This chain's CDR3 is CASSHRLAGYNEQFF. The CDR3 bases that were read are TGTGCCAGCAGCCACAGACTAGCGGGGTACAATGAG.

Note on this clone: The missing CDR3 end, 3 residues past where the read stops, is filled in from the germline J gene. The chain carries TRBV10-3 and TRBJ2-3; perhaps TRBD1 as D (6 bases). The CDR3 is 13 amino acids. Trimming removed 4 bases at V and 3 bases at J, with 8 bases between. The germline CDR1 and CDR2 sequences are ENHRY and SYGVKD. The CDR3 sequence: CAISGQGTDTQYF. The sequenced CDR3 bases are TGTGCCATCAGTGGGCAGGGGACAGATACG.

Incomplete CDR3 DNA: TGTGCCAGTACCGGGACAGCGGGTCAGCCC. Amino acid sequence: CASTGTAGQP. In full, the CDR3 is CASTGTAGQPQHF. This chain uses TRBV10-3 with TRBJ1-5; TRBD1 matches at 7 bases. The read finishes 3 residues shy of the CDR3 end, and the germline J gene is used to complete it. The germline V gene encodes CDR1 ENHRY and CDR2 SYGVKD. This CDR3 spans 13 amino acids. V shed 10 bases and J 6 bases; nucleotides not matched to a gene: 9.

In terms of frequency, this clone is medium-sized. The CDR3 extends 3 residues past the end of the read, so its final part is completed from the germline J gene. This chain uses TRBV20-1 with TRBJ2-3; a possible D gene is TRBD2 (6 bases). Germline CDR1 is DFQATT and CDR2 is SNEGSKA (reference sequence). The V and J ends lost 0 bases and 4 bases respectively, with 11 bases between them. This CDR3 is 14 amino acids long. The covered CDR3 bases are TGCAGTGCTAGAGATCCCCGCGGGGCAGATACG. This encodes CSARDPRGADT. The entire CDR3 reads CSARDPRGADTQYF.

Concerning this clone: The read comes to an end 3 residues before the CDR3 does, leaving the germline J gene to fill in the end. This chain joins TRBV10-2 and TRBJ1-4; TRBD1 aligns across 11 bases. Germline CDR1 WSHSY, CDR2 SAAADI. The CDR3 spans 14 residues. Trimming cost V 6 bases and J 7 bases; bases outside gene matches: 4. CDR3 in amino acids: CASSPGQGVEKLFF. The sequenced CDR3 bases are TGCGCCAGCAGCCCGGGACAGGGGGTTGAAAAA.

In regard to this clone: Coverage ceases 3 residues before the CDR3 finishes, and the germline J gene fills in the end. The V and J genes are TRBV29-1 and TRBJ2-5; 16 nucleotides agree with TRBD2. Germline lookup yields CDR1 SQVTM and CDR2 ANQGSEA. This CDR3 is 16 amino acids long. V was pared by 6 bases and J by 5 bases, with 9 bases of the junction left unmatched. CDR3 bases read: TGCAGCGTCGCTGGGACTAGCGGGAGGGCCTTTGAGACC. Translated, it gives CSVAGTSGRAFET. The whole CDR3 sequence is CSVAGTSGRAFETQYF.

A remark on this clone: Read data end 3 residues before the CDR3 end; the end is taken from the germline J gene. This rearrangement joins TRBV12-3 or TRBV12-4 to TRBJ2-7, with 8 bases lining up with TRBD1. Germline trimming cut 6 bases from V and 2 bases from J; bases unmatched to any gene: 6. The CDR3 is 14 residues long. CDR3 sequence reads: CASRPQTGAYEQYF. The covered CDR3 bases are TGTGCCAGCAGACCCCAGACAGGGGCCTACGAG.

To note about this clone: The read terminates 3 residues ahead of where the CDR3 ends, so the germline J gene completes it. The chain has TRBV19 and TRBJ2-4; D gene uncertain. This CDR3 is built from 14 residues. Trimming cost V 1 base and J 0 bases, with 4 bases left between them. In germline, CDR1 is LNHDA, CDR2 SQIVND (reference sequence). The CDR3 spells CASSIAVAKNIQYF. The sequenced CDR3 bases are TGTGCCAGTAGTATAGCGGTAGCCAAAAACATT.

Turning to this clone: The read gets to within 3 residues of the CDR3 end, and the germline J gene fills in the rest. The V and J genes are TRBV19 and TRBJ2-1; TRBD2 matches 12 bases. The CDR3 contains 14 residues. Germline trimming cut 7 bases from V and 4 bases from J; bases unmatched to any gene: 2. The germline gives CDR1 LNHDA, CDR2 SQIVND (reference sequence). The CDR3 reads CASTTSGSYNEQFF. Incomplete CDR3 DNA: TGTGCCAGTACGACTAGCGGGAGTTACAATGAG.

A note on this clone: The read falls 3 residues short of the CDR3 end, and the missing part is taken from the germline J gene. This chain joins TRBV7-2 and TRBJ2-7, with 8 bases identical to TRBD1. CDR3 length: 14 amino acids. CDR1 and CDR2 (germline): SGHTA, FQGNSA. J gave up 3 bases and V 5 bases, and 6 bases lay outside the gene matches. CDR3 bases read: TGTGCCAGCAGCCTCGGACAGGGTGGCTACGAG. This encodes CASSLGQGGYE. The whole CDR3 protein is CASSLGQGGYEQYF.

Worth noting for this clone: The read terminates 3 residues before the CDR3 end, so the remaining end is supplied by the germline J gene. The chain couples TRBV6-2 or TRBV6-3 to TRBJ2-1; TRBD2 matches at 9 bases. In germline, CDR1 is MNHEY, CDR2 SVGEGT. The CDR3 has 13 amino acids. J gave up 7 bases and V 3 bases, and 1 base lay outside the gene matches. The CDR3 bases that were read are TGTGCCAGCAGTTATAGCGGGAGTAATGAG. This gives the protein CASSYSGSNE. The complete CDR3 sequence is CASSYSGSNEQFF.

On this clone: The read ends 3 residues early relative to the CDR3; the germline J gene fills the gap. This chain links TRBV2 with TRBJ2-7, with TRBD1 as a possible D gene (6 bases). The CDR3 totals 13 residues. V was cut by 1 base and J by 2 bases, with 6 bases left in between. Germline assignment: CDR1 SNHLY and CDR2 FYNNEI. The part of the CDR3 DNA that was read is TGTGCCAGCAGTGAAGGGACAGCCTACGAG. Translated, it gives CASSEGTAYE. In full, the CDR3 is CASSEGTAYEQYF.

Regarding this clone: The read terminates 3 residues before the CDR3 end, so the remaining end is supplied by the germline J gene. The chain combines TRBV5-1 with TRBJ2-2, with a tentative D call TRBD1 (6 bases). Trimming removed 0 bases from V and 1 base from J, with 10 bases in between. This CDR3 comprises 16 residues. Germline CDR1 reads SGHRS; CDR2 reads YFSETQ. The sequenced CDR3 bases are TGCGCCAGCAGCTTGGGCAGGGGACAGAACACCGGGGAG. Amino acids: CASSLGRGQNTGE. The CDR3 in its entirety is CASSLGRGQNTGELFF.

Points on this clone: The read falls 3 residues short of the CDR3 end, and the missing part is taken from the germline J gene. The chain combines TRBV19 with TRBJ1-5; 8 positions agree with TRBD1. The V gene end was trimmed by 4 bases and the J gene end by 1 base; junction bases not matched to a gene: 9. The CDR3 is 17 amino acids. Germline loops: CDR1 LNHDA, CDR2 SQIVND (reference sequence). CDR3 amino acids: CASSKGQGAQSNQPQHF. The DNA read from the CDR3 is TGTGCCAGTAGTAAAGGGCAGGGGGCACAAAGCAATCAGCCC.

Regarding this clone: With the read ending 3 residues before the CDR3 end, the germline J gene is used to fill in that end. V usage is TRBV20-1 and J usage is TRBJ2-1, with 10 bases matching TRBD2. V shed 3 bases, J shed 3 bases, and the junction held 5 bases outside the gene matches. The CDR3 totals 15 residues. Germline CDR1 reads DFQATT; CDR2 reads SNEGSKA (reference sequence). The CDR3 loop reads CSASPSGSVYNEQFF. The CDR3 DNA, read in part, is TGCAGTGCTAGCCCTAGCGGGAGTGTCTACAATGAG.

To note about this clone: The read finishes 3 residues shy of the CDR3 end, and the germline J gene is used to complete it. The rearrangement joins TRBV7-2 to TRBJ2-1, with D uncertain. With 5 bases removed from V and 5 bases from J, the gap between germline ends came to 16 bases. The CDR3 runs to 15 residues. Germline CDR1 is SGHTA and CDR2 is FQGNSA. The CDR3 bases that were read are TGTGCCAGCAGCCCCGGGTCCGGGTACCACAATGAG. Translated: CASSPGSGYHNE. The complete CDR3 reads CASSPGSGYHNEQFF.